The 14 T cell receptor beta chains listed next were all sequenced from one sample in a study of response to subunit inactivated influenza vaccine listed by TCRdb under 2018. The library relied on RT-PCR. These reads were obtained on an Illumina HiSeq 2500. In-frame beta chains were kept once TCRdb had trimmed the public reads at Q25 with fastp and called clones with MiXCR. Identical CDR3 protein sequences are pooled into one entry, listed with their most common genes and DNA. The sample records around 530,000 distinct CDR3 sequences, more than 15% of which are singletons. The ten top clones hold approximately 3% of the sample. The material was CD4+ T cells sorted from PBMCs, obtained less than 30 months after vaccination. Every receptor here comes from a man aged 50 to 69 who received an inactivated influenza vaccine. Donor details come from another sample of the same person, matched by shared clones.

A few counts support this clonotype. The chain carries TRBV4-2 and TRBJ1-2; D gene uncertain. The germline V gene has CDR1 LGHNA and CDR2 YNFKEQ. Between the trimmed V and J ends, which lost 0 bases and 8 bases, there was a span of 10 bases. This CDR3 has 13 amino acids. In DNA, the CDR3 is TGTGCCAGCAGCCAAGAGGGGAGGGAAGGCTACACCTTC. Protein product: CASSQEGREGYTF.

The genes are TRBV27 and TRBJ2-3; D possibly corresponds to TRBD2 (5 bases). Germline CDR1 is MNHEY and CDR2 is SMNVEV (reference sequence). This CDR3 contains 15 residues. V was shortened by 3 bases and J by 0 bases, with 10 bases between the two germline ends. CDR3 sequence reads: CASSLDGISTDTQYF. The DNA of the CDR3 is TGTGCCAGCAGTTTGGACGGGATTAGCACAGATACGCAGTATTTT.

The genes are TRBV6-2 or TRBV6-3 and TRBJ2-1; D may be TRBD2 (6 bases). Per germline, CDR1 MNHEY and CDR2 SVGEGT. The CDR3 has 15 residues. Trimming took 1 base from V and 5 from J, leaving 12 bases between them. DNA for the CDR3: TGTGCCAGCAGTTACTTTAGCGGCCAACACAATGAGCAGTTCTTC. It specifies CASSYFSGQHNEQFF.

V gene TRBV7-2 combines with J gene TRBJ2-1; TRBD1 agrees at 9 bases. V dropped 5 bases and J dropped 2; count of bases not matched to a gene: 4. The CDR3 runs to 15 residues. Germline loops: CDR1 SGHTA, CDR2 FQGNSA. The chain's CDR3 is CASSADRGAYNEQFF. The CDR3 DNA sequence: TGTGCCAGCAGCGCGGACAGGGGAGCCTACAATGAGCAGTTCTTC.

V and J are TRBV5-6 and TRBJ2-3, with D perhaps matching TRBD2 (6 bases). This CDR3 is built from 16 residues. Germline loops: CDR1 SGHDT, CDR2 YYEEEE. The ends were cut back, 1 base at V and 4 bases at J, with 16 bases in the middle. CDR3 nucleotide sequence: TGTGCCAGCAGCTTGATCCTAGCGCCTAGCCCAGATACGCAGTATTTT. Its translation: CASSLILAPSPDTQYF.

V and J are TRBV12-3 or TRBV12-4 and TRBJ2-7; D perhaps matches TRBD1 (5 bases). The CDR3 runs to 14 residues. V was cut by 5 bases and J by 2 bases, with 13 bases left in between. The CDR3 coding sequence is TGTGCCAGCAGTCCGGACACCGTTACCTACGAGCAGTACTTC. It yields the protein CASSPDTVTYEQYF.

This rearrangement joins TRBV3-1 to TRBJ2-5, with 8 bases identical to TRBD1. V lost 2 bases, J lost 2 bases, and 4 bases stayed unmatched. From germline, CDR1 is LGHDT and CDR2 YNNKEL (reference sequence). CDR3 length equals 15 residues. Here the CDR3 reads CASSQRTGWQETQYF. In DNA form, the CDR3 reads TGTGCCAGCAGCCAAAGGACAGGGTGGCAAGAGACCCAGTACTTC.

The table lists this clonotype with many counts. The genes are TRBV4-2 and TRBJ2-7, with TRBD2 identical over 10 bases. CDR1 LGHNA and CDR2 YNFKEQ come from the germline V gene. CDR3 length: 16 residues. Losses at the gene ends were 0 bases for V and 3 bases for J; bases not matched to a gene: 5. The CDR3 DNA is TGTGCCAGCAGCCAAGATAGGACTAGCGGAATCTACGAGCAGTACTTC. Translation gives CASSQDRTSGIYEQYF.

The sample holds a few counts of this clonotype. The V gene is TRBV5-1, the J gene TRBJ2-5; D is undetermined. Trimming cost V 4 bases and J 0 bases, with 4 bases left between them. CDR3 size: 12 residues. CDR1 and CDR2 (germline): SGHRS, YFSETQ. The CDR3 DNA reads TGCGCCAGCAGCAAAAACCAAGAGACCCAGTACTTC. Amino acids: CASSKNQETQYF. Using reference TRBV5-1 and TRBJ2-5 for the parts outside the CDR3, the full variable domain is KAGVTQTPRYLIKTRGQQVTLSCSPISGHRSVSWYQQTPGQGLQFLFEYFSETQRNKGNFPGRFSGRQFSNSRSEMNVSTLELGDSALYLCASSKNQETQYFGPGTRLLVL.

This clonotype was seen a few times. The CDR3 ends on some other residue instead of the conserved phenylalanine or tryptophan, so this is likely a read error. The DNA is left out, because the CDR3 cannot be placed on it with certainty; the CDR3 is given as TCRdb lists it. CDR3 amino acids: CASSGNWMVV. The V gene is TRBV28, the J gene TRBJ1-2. The CDR3 totals 10 residues, both ends included. The germline CDR1 and CDR2 sequences are MDHEN and SYDVKM.

This clonotype was picked up many times. V is TRBV4-3 and J is TRBJ2-1, with D perhaps matching TRBD1 (5 bases). This CDR3 spans 14 amino acids. Looked up from germline, CDR1 is LGHNA and CDR2 is YSLEER. V lost 0 bases and J 7 bases, leaving 10 bases between the germline ends. The CDR3: CASSQDLGQNEQFF. In DNA form, the CDR3 reads TGCGCCAGCAGCCAAGATCTCGGACAAAATGAGCAGTTCTTC.

The chain employs TRBV12-3 or TRBV12-4 and TRBJ2-1; possibly TRBD1 or TRBD2 for D (5 bases each). The CDR3 has 15 amino acids. Trimming removed 6 bases at V and 4 bases at J, with 16 bases between. In nucleotides, the CDR3 is TGTGCCAGCAGCCGAGGGGACCCAACTTACAATGAGCAGTTCTTC. Encoded protein: CASSRGDPTYNEQFF.

Ten or more counts support this clonotype. The chain employs TRBV12-3 or TRBV12-4 and TRBJ2-1; TRBD1 matches at 7 bases. Trimming cost V 5 bases and J 5 bases; bases outside gene matches: 6. The CDR3 has 14 amino acids. CDR3 amino acids: CASSENDRDNEQFF. CDR3 DNA: TGTGCCAGCAGTGAAAACGACAGGGACAATGAGCAGTTCTTC.

The chain links TRBV7-4 to TRBJ2-5; 7 nucleotides line up with TRBD2. The CDR3 spans 14 residues. Per the germline V gene, CDR1 is SGHVT and CDR2 is SQSDAQ. Germline trimming cut 3 bases from V and 7 bases from J; bases unmatched to any gene: 8. The CDR3 protein is CASSFHRTRVTQYF. Here the CDR3 DNA reads TGTGCCAGCAGCTTCCACAGGACTAGGGTGACCCAGTACTTC.